These 30 T cell receptor beta chains were all obtained from the same sample, sequenced in a study of T cells expressing NK-cell markers. No DNA is given; TCRdb re-called the 5' RACE reads and lists each CDR3 protein once. The sample has about 390,000 distinct CDR3 sequences. The material sequenced was blood T cells: a sorted CD56 or NKG2C T cell subset, CD4+ or CD8+ T cells, or bulk PBMC T cells (not recorded which). The receptors here all came from a woman between 50 and 59 years old in good health.

The rearrangement links TRBV20-1 to TRBJ2-7; no DNA is available, so the TRBD2 call from TCRdb remains unchecked. The CDR3 sequence is 14 residues long. CDR1 DFQATT and CDR2 SNEGSKA come from the germline V gene (reference sequence). This CDR3 reads CSARKLASPYEQYF.

The chain combines TRBV2 with TRBJ2-3. Germline V CDR1 and CDR2: SNHLY, FYNNEI. The CDR3 consists of 13 residues. The CDR3 loop is CASATWGTDTQYF.

V is TRBV5-1 and J is TRBJ2-3; the D call of TRBD1 rests on TCRdb alone, since no DNA is present to check it. The CDR3 consists of 15 residues. Germline values: CDR1 SGHRS, CDR2 YFSETQ. CDR3 protein: CASSLWGQVSDTQYF.

The chain couples TRBV12-3 or TRBV12-4 to TRBJ2-1. This CDR3 region has 12 residues. The CDR3 reads CASTFRGAEQFF.

V and J are TRBV2 and TRBJ2-7; TCRdb picks TRBD2, but there is no DNA to check that call. The CDR3 spans 12 residues. Germline values: CDR1 SNHLY, CDR2 FYNNEI. CDR3 protein: CATERDGYEQYF.

The chain employs TRBV14 and TRBJ2-1; TCRdb picks TRBD2, but there is no DNA to check that call. From germline, CDR1 is SGHDN and CDR2 FVKESK. The CDR3 covers 12 residues. The CDR3 spells CASSPASGEQFF.

The chain carries TRBV20-1 and TRBJ2-1; TCRdb's D call of TRBD1 is untestable without DNA. The CDR3 totals 12 residues. Germline lookup yields CDR1 DFQATT and CDR2 SNEGSKA (reference sequence). The CDR3 is CSGRRETNEQFF.

The chain carries TRBV29-1 and TRBJ2-1; with no DNA, the TCRdb D assignment of TRBD1 cannot be verified. The CDR3 runs 14 residues. Germline loops: CDR1 SQVTM, CDR2 ANQGSEA. The CDR3 spells CSVVVPSGESEQFF.

V and J are TRBV7-3 and TRBJ1-1. Germline V CDR1 and CDR2: SGHTA, FQGTGA. This CDR3 comprises 13 residues. The CDR3 sequence is CASSPSGSAEAFF.

The chain couples TRBV7-8 to TRBJ2-7; TCRdb outputs TRBD2, but without DNA this stays unchecked. The CDR3 runs to 16 residues. Germline lookup yields CDR1 SGHVS and CDR2 FQNEAQ. The CDR3 protein is CASSLAGPGLASEQYF.

This rearrangement joins TRBV3-1 to TRBJ2-3; TCRdb's D call of TRBD2 is untestable without DNA. The CDR3 runs to 17 residues. CDR1 LGHDT and CDR2 YNNKEL come from the germline V gene (reference sequence). CDR3 protein: CASSSGLAGGRTDTQYF.

V usage is TRBV5-1 and J usage is TRBJ2-5; TCRdb reports TRBD1, a call that lacks DNA to check it against. The V gene's germline CDR1 is SGHRS and CDR2 YFSETQ. The CDR3 consists of 13 residues. This chain's CDR3 is CASSGAGVETQYF.

The chain uses TRBV24-1 and TRBJ2-1; TCRdb returns TRBD1, unconfirmable since there is no DNA. The length of the CDR3 is 18 residues. CDR1 and CDR2 (germline): KGHDR, SFDVKD. The CDR3 protein is CATSDFPGVAPSGNEQFF.

The chain has TRBV6-2 or TRBV6-3 and TRBJ2-1; the TCRdb D gene call, TRBD1, has no DNA to confirm it. The CDR3 is 16 residues long. Germline V gene data show CDR1 as MNHEY and CDR2 as SVGEGT. The CDR3 region is CASSTLKRTADNEQFF.

The chain employs TRBV5-1 and TRBJ2-7. The germline V gene encodes CDR1 SGHRS and CDR2 YFSETQ. There are 12 residues in the CDR3. CDR3 region: CASSDSVFGQYF.

The chain recombines TRBV9 with TRBJ2-7; TCRdb selects TRBD1, and the lack of DNA leaves this call unchecked. CDR1 and CDR2 from the germline V gene are SGDLS and YYNGEE. This CDR3 region has 17 residues. CDR3 protein: CASSVSGTEAMMDEQYF.

The genes are TRBV3-1 and TRBJ2-1. Germline V gene data show CDR1 as LGHDT and CDR2 as YNNKEL (reference sequence). The CDR3 has 14 residues. CDR3: CASSQEAPYNEQFF.

The chain combines TRBV11-3 with TRBJ2-2. The CDR3 length is 14 residues. Germline loops: CDR1 SGHNT, CDR2 YENEEA. CDR3 residues: CASSDPRYTGELFF.

The chain couples TRBV12-3 or TRBV12-4 to TRBJ2-2; the D gene TCRdb calls, TRBD2, cannot be checked with no DNA. The CDR3 runs 15 residues. CDR3 sequence reads: CASDPGLSGRGELFF.

This chain's CDR3 is CASTTGLLLNTDTQYF. The chain joins TRBV5-1 to TRBJ2-3; TCRdb gives TRBD1 as the D gene, but with no DNA this cannot be confirmed. CDR1 is SGHRS and CDR2 is YFSETQ in the germline V gene. CDR3 size: 16 residues.

The chain couples TRBV9 to TRBJ2-7; TCRdb's D gene call, TRBD1, goes unchecked for lack of DNA. The CDR3 consists of 14 residues. Germline V CDR1 and CDR2: SGDLS, YYNGEE. CDR3 residues: CASSPGQGSLKQYF.

The chain joins TRBV2 to TRBJ2-1. CDR3 length equals 14 residues. The germline V gene has CDR1 SNHLY and CDR2 FYNNEI. The CDR3 loop is CASSFSKELNEQFF.

V and J are TRBV12-3 or TRBV12-4 and TRBJ2-2; TCRdb's D gene call, TRBD2, goes unchecked for lack of DNA. This CDR3 region has 15 residues. The CDR3: CASSSRRDITGELFF.

The chain carries TRBV12-3 or TRBV12-4 and TRBJ2-5; TCRdb's D call of TRBD2 is untestable without DNA. The CDR3 loop spans 14 amino acids. The CDR3 region is CASSNSGIKETQYF.

The rearrangement uses TRBV5-1 and TRBJ2-1; TCRdb gives TRBD1 as the D gene, but with no DNA this cannot be confirmed. The CDR3 covers 16 residues. Germline V lookup: CDR1 SGHRS, CDR2 YFSETQ. The CDR3 sequence is CASSPGQVSRYNEQFF.

The rearrangement joins TRBV15 to TRBJ2-7. CDR1 is LNHNV, CDR2 YYDKDF, per germline (reference sequence). The length of the CDR3 is 13 residues. CDR3 sequence reads: CATSYDSSYEQYF.

The CDR3 sequence: CASSRGTSGGPRETQYF. The J gene is TRBJ2-5, the V gene TRBV3-1; TCRdb names TRBD2, which stays unverified in the absence of DNA. Germline V CDR1 and CDR2: LGHDT, YNNKEL (reference sequence). The CDR3 runs 17 residues.

The chain combines TRBV5-1 with TRBJ2-1. This CDR3 is 15 amino acids long. The V gene's germline CDR1 is SGHRS and CDR2 YFSETQ. CDR3 loop: CASSLGGAPYNEQFF.

The chain combines TRBV5-1 with TRBJ2-1. The CDR3 has 14 amino acids. Germline lookup yields CDR1 SGHRS and CDR2 YFSETQ. The CDR3 loop reads CASSLQVQPNEQFF.

The chain couples TRBV29-1 to TRBJ2-3; TCRdb selects TRBD2, and the lack of DNA leaves this call unchecked. The CDR3 sequence is 18 residues long. Germline assignment: CDR1 SQVTM and CDR2 ANQGSEA. The CDR3 sequence: CSVEDDLAGGWDADTQYF.